These 16 T cell receptor beta chains came from one sample sequenced in a study of control samples from healthy donors and cancer patients. Sequencing was performed with immunoSEQ multiplex PCR; in TCRdb, only in-frame clones are kept and a portion is missing. The repertoire holds about 220,000 clones, with around 94% as singletons. Sequencing used blood. The receptors come from a man aged 45-60 years in good health.

This clone was detected only once. This sequence joins TRBV5-1 and TRBJ1-1; TRBD1 matches 7 bases. The V gene end was trimmed by 4 bases and the J gene end by 1 base; junction bases not matched to a gene: 4. The CDR3 has 14 residues. Per germline, CDR1 SGHRS and CDR2 YFSETQ. Written as DNA, the CDR3 is TGCGCCAGCAGCGATACAGGGGCGAACACTGAAGCTTTCTTT. It encodes CASSDTGANTEAFF.

The chain uses TRBV10-3 and TRBJ2-2, with 8 bases identical to TRBD2. The CDR3 runs 16 residues. V shed 3 bases, J shed 6 bases, and the junction held 9 bases outside the gene matches. From germline, CDR1 is ENHRY and CDR2 SYGVKD. In nucleotides, the CDR3 is TGTGCCATCAGTGAAGACGGGACTAGTCTCGCCGGGGAGCTGTTTTTT. It yields the protein CAISEDGTSLAGELFF.

The chain is built from TRBV30 and TRBJ2-3; the match to TRBD2 covers 15 bases. V dropped 5 bases and J dropped 3; count of bases not matched to a gene: 6. Germline loops: CDR1 GTSNPN, CDR2 SVGIG (reference sequence). The CDR3 totals 16 residues. CDR3 sequence: CAWGLGTSGGTDTQYF. The CDR3 DNA reads TGTGCCTGGGGTCTCGGGACTAGCGGGGGGACAGATACGCAGTATTTT.

V usage is TRBV7-9 and J usage is TRBJ2-5; 7 bases are a match to TRBD1. Germline CDR1 SEHNR, CDR2 FQNEAQ (reference sequence). This CDR3 has 14 amino acids. Losses at the gene ends were 4 bases for V and 3 bases for J; bases not matched to a gene: 5. CDR3 nucleotides: TGTGCCAGCAGCTACGGGACAGAAAAAGAGACCCAGTACTTC. It is translated as CASSYGTEKETQYF.

This chain links TRBV7-3 with TRBJ1-5; no definite D call. V dropped 1 base and J dropped 10 bases, with 11 bases sitting between them. The germline CDR1 and CDR2 sequences are SGHTA and FQGTGA. The CDR3 runs 13 residues. CDR3 in amino acids: CASSLRVPGPQHF. The CDR3 DNA reads TGTGCCAGCAGCTTAAGGGTCCCAGGTCCCCAGCATTTT.

The chain combines TRBV6-5 with TRBJ1-2, with D perhaps matching TRBD1 (5 bases). V was trimmed by 7 bases and J by 8 bases, leaving 17 bases between them. There are 13 residues in the CDR3. The germline gives CDR1 MNHEY, CDR2 SVGAGI. In DNA form, the CDR3 reads TGTGCCAGCATTCAAGGAGATTGGGGGGGCTACACCTTC. Encoded protein: CASIQGDWGGYTF.

This sequence joins TRBV19 and TRBJ2-3; tentatively, D is TRBD2 (6 bases). With 11 bases removed from V and 6 bases from J, the gap between germline ends came to 18 bases. The CDR3 runs to 13 residues. Germline V CDR1 and CDR2: LNHDA, SQIVND (reference sequence). The CDR3 protein is CAASRRGADTQYF. The CDR3 DNA sequence: TGTGCCGCCTCTCGGAGGGGTGCGGATACGCAGTATTTT.

The V gene is TRBV6-5, the J gene TRBJ1-4; possibly TRBD1 for D (6 bases). The V and J ends lost 2 bases and 4 bases respectively, with 14 bases between them. Germline V gives CDR1 MNHEY, CDR2 SVGAGI. This CDR3 is 16 amino acids long. The CDR3 DNA sequence: TGTGCCAGCAGTTACGGAGGGGGGTATCGTAATGAAAAACTGTTTTTT. It codes for CASSYGGGYRNEKLFF.

Details on this clone: This specimen includes other DNA sequences encoding the same CDR3. In nucleotides, the CDR3 is TGTGCCAGCAGAACGGACAGTATAGGCTCCCCCCCAGCTTTCTTT. It specifies CASRTDSIGSPPAFF. The gene calls are TRBV28 and TRBJ1-1, with D possibly matching TRBD1 (6 bases). Deletions cut 6 bases from V and 10 bases from J, with 24 bases between. This CDR3 spans 15 amino acids. Germline V CDR1 and CDR2: MDHEN, SYDVKM.

V gene TRBV27 combines with J gene TRBJ2-7; 8 bases fit TRBD1. Germline V gene lookup returns CDR1 MNHEY and CDR2 SMNVEV (reference sequence). Germline trimming cut 3 bases from V and 6 bases from J; bases unmatched to any gene: 4. This CDR3 has 13 amino acids. For the CDR3, the DNA is TGTGCCAGCAGTTTGGACAGGGATCTCGAGCAGTACTTC. As protein: CASSLDRDLEQYF.

CDR3 DNA sequence: TGTGCCAGCAGTTACGACAGGGGAACTTTCTTT. Translating gives CASSYDRGTFF. The chain uses TRBV28 and TRBJ1-1, with 8 bases identical to TRBD1. J lost 12 bases, V lost 4 bases, and 4 bases had no gene match. The CDR3 is 11 amino acids. CDR1 is MDHEN and CDR2 is SYDVKM in the germline V gene.

This clone was counted only a few times. This chain uses TRBV6-5 with TRBJ1-5, with TRBD1 as a possible D gene (5 bases). V was shortened by 10 bases and J by 0 bases, with 10 bases between the two germline ends. The CDR3 contains 13 residues. Germline-derived CDR1 and CDR2 are MNHEY and SVGAGI. CDR3 protein: CATLGGSNQPQHF. The CDR3, as DNA: TGTGCCACCCTGGGGGGTAGCAATCAGCCCCAGCATTTT.

This chain uses TRBV10-2 with TRBJ2-3; D is uncertain. V was pared by 8 bases and J by 2 bases, with 14 bases between. Germline V lookup: CDR1 WSHSY, CDR2 SAAADI. CDR3 size: 14 residues. CDR3 nucleotides: TGCGCCAGCGGGGAACCTTTCCACACAGATACGCAGTATTTT. This encodes CASGEPFHTDTQYF.

V usage is TRBV2 and J usage is TRBJ2-2; TRBD2 agrees at 7 bases. The CDR3 length is 19 residues. Looked up from germline, CDR1 is SNHLY and CDR2 is FYNNEI. V was pared by 3 bases and J by 3 bases, with 16 bases of the junction left unmatched. This CDR3 reads CASSDPSSPGRGYTGELFF. The DNA of the CDR3 is TGTGCCAGCAGTGACCCGTCATCCCCGGGGAGGGGCTACACCGGGGAGCTGTTTTTT. Based on the CDR3 plus reference TRBV2 and TRBJ2-2, the full variable domain is EPEVTQTPSHQVTQMGQEVILRCVPISNHLYFYWYRQILGQKVEFLVSFYNNEISEKSEIFDDQFSVERPDGSNFTLKIRSTKLEDSAMYFCASSDPSSPGRGYTGELFFGEGSRLTVL.

The chain combines TRBV11-2 with TRBJ1-2; TRBD1 might be the D (6 bases). Looked up from germline, CDR1 is SGHAT and CDR2 is FQNNGV. With 6 bases removed from V and 7 bases from J, the gap between germline ends came to 24 bases. This CDR3 has 16 amino acids. CDR3 region: CASRSTHGGGRGGYTF. In DNA, the CDR3 is TGTGCCAGCAGATCCACACACGGGGGGGGCCGCGGTGGCTACACCTTC.

This clone was recorded only once. This sequence joins TRBV19 and TRBJ1-4; 10 nucleotides line up with TRBD1. V lost 6 bases and J lost 8; bases outside the gene matches: 9. CDR1 and CDR2 from the germline V gene are LNHDA and SQIVND (reference sequence). There are 15 residues in the CDR3. The CDR3, as DNA: TGTGCCAGTAGCCTACCGACAGGGGGCTTCGAAAAACTGTTTTTT. Protein sequence: CASSLPTGGFEKLFF.